One sample yielded the 13 T cell receptor beta chains listed below, sequenced in a study of control samples from healthy donors and cancer patients (dated by TCRdb to the early 2020s). Library creation used the immunoSEQ multiplex PCR assay. Sourced from immuneACCESS, this table was stored by TCRdb with only in-frame sequences that have V and J called. A share of the clones is absent; for the studies checked, an unresolved V gene accounts for under half, and the remainder has no known explanation. The sample table records 85,000 to 110,000 clones; approximately 90% of these occur just once. Jointly, the top ten make up about 18% of the sample. The sample was PBMCs. The receptors derive from a man in his sixties with lung cancer.

The chain recombines TRBV30 with TRBJ1-4; D call uncertain. Trimming removed 2 bases at V and 6 bases at J, with 10 bases between. In germline, CDR1 is GTSNPN, CDR2 SVGIG (reference sequence). This CDR3 region has 13 residues. CDR3 loop: CAWSISVDEKLFF. The CDR3 coding sequence is TGTGCCTGGAGTATTAGTGTCGATGAAAAACTGTTTTTT.

The chain carries TRBV4-1 and TRBJ2-5; weak D call: TRBD1 (6 bases). This CDR3 spans 17 amino acids. Trimming cost V 3 bases and J 2 bases, with 19 bases left between them. Per germline, CDR1 MGHRA and CDR2 YSYEKL. CDR3 coding DNA: TGCGCCAGCAGCCATCCCTTCTCGATTGACAGGCAAGAGACCCAGTACTTC. Amino acids: CASSHPFSIDRQETQYF.

The chain has TRBV6-5 and TRBJ1-1; D unclear. Between the trimmed V and J ends, which lost 6 bases and 0 bases, there was a span of 5 bases. The germline CDR1 and CDR2 sequences are MNHEY and SVGAGI. The CDR3 is made up of 12 amino acids. CDR3 protein: CASRGVNTEAFF. CDR3 DNA sequence: TGTGCCAGCAGGGGAGTGAACACTGAAGCTTTCTTT.

This rearrangement joins TRBV19 to TRBJ2-3; D ambiguous. Between the trimmed V and J ends, which lost 5 bases and 4 bases, there was a span of 13 bases. This CDR3 spans 14 amino acids. Germline lookup yields CDR1 LNHDA and CDR2 SQIVND (reference sequence). The chain's CDR3 is CASSPILLADTQYF. The CDR3 nucleotides read TGTGCCAGTAGTCCAATCCTGCTTGCAGATACGCAGTATTTT.

This chain connects TRBV12-5 to TRBJ2-2; TRBD2 matches 7 bases. CDR3 size: 16 residues. V lost 8 bases, J lost 2 bases, and 11 bases stayed unmatched. CDR1 LGHNT and CDR2 FRNRAP come from the germline V gene. The CDR3 DNA is TGTGCTAGTCCATTTGGGGGGGAGGTAAACACCGGGGAGCTGTTTTTT. Translation gives CASPFGGEVNTGELFF.

The V gene is TRBV12-3 or TRBV12-4, the J gene TRBJ2-5, with TRBD2 matching 7 bases. The CDR3 loop spans 13 amino acids. The trim removed 7 bases at V and 4 bases at J, leaving 6 bases unmatched. CDR3 in amino acids: CASTEGLLETQYF. The CDR3 region has the DNA TGTGCCAGCACCGAGGGACTACTAGAGACCCAGTACTTC.

This chain uses TRBV11-3 with TRBJ2-3; no clear D gene. V was trimmed by 0 bases and J by 3 bases, leaving 4 bases between them. The CDR3 length is 13 residues. Germline CDR1 and CDR2: SGHNT and YENEEA. The CDR3 reads CASSLDRTDTQYF. The CDR3, as DNA: TGTGCCAGCAGCTTAGATCGGACAGATACGCAGTATTTT.

The rearrangement joins TRBV18 to TRBJ1-1; a possible D gene is TRBD1 (5 bases). This CDR3 region has 13 residues. Trimming cost V 5 bases and J 1 base, with 8 bases left between them. Germline V gene sequence: CDR1 KGHSH, CDR2 LQKENI. The CDR3: CASSVGQNTEAFF. The CDR3 coding sequence is TGTGCCAGCTCAGTTGGACAGAACACTGAAGCTTTCTTT.

The chain employs TRBV6-4 and TRBJ2-2; a possible D gene is TRBD2 (5 bases). The CDR3 runs to 16 residues. The V gene's germline CDR1 is MRHNA and CDR2 SNTAGT. V lost 4 bases, J lost 0 bases, and 12 bases lay in between. The CDR3 reads CASSVFLGANTGELFF. The CDR3 DNA reads as TGTGCCAGCAGTGTGTTCTTGGGAGCGAACACCGGGGAGCTGTTTTTT.

This clone was counted between two and nine times. The chain couples TRBV3-1 (or the pseudogene TRBV3-2) to TRBJ2-6; TRBD1 matches at 8 bases. Per the germline V gene, CDR1 is LGHDT and CDR2 is YNNKEL (reference sequence). The V gene end was trimmed by 0 bases and the J gene end by 2 bases; junction bases not matched to a gene: 3. The CDR3 runs to 17 residues. The CDR3 spells CASSQEAGGAGANVLTF. DNA of the CDR3: TGTGCCAGCAGCCAAGAGGCAGGGGGCGCTGGGGCCAACGTCCTGACTTTC.

This chain uses TRBV6-5 with TRBJ1-1; D unclear. Trimming removed 2 bases from V and 8 bases from J, with 15 bases in between. This CDR3 comprises 14 residues. From germline, CDR1 is MNHEY and CDR2 SVGAGI. The CDR3 sequence is CASSYGSLGIEAFF. The CDR3 DNA reads TGTGCCAGCAGTTACGGGAGCCTTGGTATCGAAGCTTTCTTT.

The J gene is TRBJ2-3, the V gene TRBV30; D is ambiguous. Germline CDR1 is GTSNPN and CDR2 is SVGIG (reference sequence). The CDR3 sequence is 17 residues long. V was pared by 0 bases and J by 1 base, with 17 bases between. The CDR3 sequence: CAWSVFRPDSRTDTQYF. CDR3 DNA: TGTGCCTGGAGTGTATTCCGACCCGATAGCCGCACAGATACGCAGTATTTT.

Comments on this clone: The junction does not match germline at one end; this may be a read error. This specimen includes other DNA sequences encoding the same CDR3. V and J are TRBV4-2 and TRBJ1-6; no firm D call. The germline gives CDR1 LGHNA, CDR2 YNFKEQ. CDR3 size: 13 residues. CDR3 bases: TGTGCCAGCAGCCAAGACCTTAATTCGCCCCTCCACTTT. Its protein product is CASSQDLNSPLHF.